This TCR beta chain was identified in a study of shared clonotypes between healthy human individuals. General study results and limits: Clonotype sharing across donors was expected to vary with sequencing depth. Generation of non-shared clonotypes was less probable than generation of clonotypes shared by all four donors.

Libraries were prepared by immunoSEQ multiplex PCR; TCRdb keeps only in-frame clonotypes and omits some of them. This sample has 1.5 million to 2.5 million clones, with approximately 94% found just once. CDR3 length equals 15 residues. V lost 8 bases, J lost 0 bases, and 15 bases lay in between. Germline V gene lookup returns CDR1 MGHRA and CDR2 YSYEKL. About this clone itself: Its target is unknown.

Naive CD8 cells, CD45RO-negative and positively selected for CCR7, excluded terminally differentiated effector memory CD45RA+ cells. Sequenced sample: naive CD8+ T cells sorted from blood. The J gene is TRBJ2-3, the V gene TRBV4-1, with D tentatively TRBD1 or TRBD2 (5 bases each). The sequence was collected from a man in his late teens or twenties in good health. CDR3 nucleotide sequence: TGCGCCAGCGCCGACGGGACCCCGAGCACAGATACGCAGTATTTT. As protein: CASADGTPSTDTQYF.